The rows below give T cell receptor beta chains drawn from one sample of a study of T cells in Graves' hyperthyroidism and ophthalmopathy. Each CDR3 protein is one row after TCRdb ran MiXCR on the multiplex PCR reads. The sample lists hundreds of thousands of distinct CDR3 sequences; roughly 21% were seen once. Sequenced sample: blood. These receptors originate from a man aged 40-55 years with Graves' ophthalmopathy. CDR3s include the opening cysteine and the closing phenylalanine or tryptophan. The D gene is left open where the match is weak. Clone size is stated in some rows and not others, as once, few, many or a class when expanded.

TRBV27	TRBJ1-2	few	.	CASSLFLGSGDGYTF	TGTGCCAGCAGTTTATTTTTGGGTTCAGGGGATGGCTACACCTTC
TRBV4-1	TRBJ2-7	.	.	CASSQDQAYEQYF	TGCGCCAGCAGCCAAGATCAAGCCTACGAGCAGTACTTC
TRBV5-1	TRBJ2-5	.	TRBD2	CASSLGHRLAGIRETQYF	TGCGCCAGCAGCTTGGGGCACAGACTAGCGGGGATTCGGGAGACCCAGTACTTC
TRBV3-1	TRBJ2-3	many	.	CASSQVSSRRTDTQYF	TGTGCCAGCAGCCAAGTGAGCAGCAGACGCACAGATACGCAGTATTTT
TRBV5-5	TRBJ2-2	.	.	CASSSRHSLRELFF	TGTGCCAGCAGCTCTCGACATTCTTTACGGGAGCTGTTTTTT
TRBV4-1	TRBJ2-5	few	.	CASSQAPGMRGRETQYF	TGCGCCAGCAGCCAAGCCCCGGGGATGAGGGGCAGAGAGACCCAGTACTTC
TRBV10-3	TRBJ1-1	few	TRBD1	CAITRRDRGVTEAFF	TGTGCCATCACCCGCCGGGACAGGGGGGTCACTGAAGCTTTCTTT
TRBV29-1	TRBJ2-3	few	.	CSVEGLDGDTQYF	TGCAGCGTTGAAGGACTAGATGGAGATACGCAGTATTTT
TRBV28	TRBJ1-2	few	.	CASGVTAHGGYGYTF	TGTGCCAGCGGTGTAACAGCTCACGGGGGCTATGGCTACACCTTC
TRBV5-1	TRBJ2-7	few	TRBD2	CASSTLAGVNNEQYF	TGCGCCAGCAGCACTTTAGCGGGAGTAAATAACGAGCAGTACTTC
TRBV6-2/TRBV6-3	TRBJ1-2	few	TRBD1	CASRTGTVPNYGYTF	TGTGCCAGCAGGACCGGGACAGTCCCTAACTATGGCTACACCTTC
TRBV7-9	TRBJ1-4	.	.	CASSSDGVLWEKLFF	TGTGCCAGCAGCTCGGATGGCGTTTTGTGGGAAAAACTGTTTTTT
TRBV7-8	TRBJ1-5	.	.	CASSLSTVPSNQPQHF	TGTGCCAGCAGCTTAAGTACAGTACCTAGCAATCAGCCCCAGCATTTT
TRBV7-2	TRBJ2-3	.	.	CASSLEGSGTDTQYF	TGTGCCAGCAGCTTAGAAGGGTCGGGAACAGATACGCAGTATTTT
TRBV20-1	TRBJ1-5	.	.	CSARGGSNQPQHF	TGCAGTGCTAGAGGTGGTAGCAATCAGCCCCAGCATTTT
TRBV7-6	TRBJ2-2	many	.	CASSLFSRGSANTGELFF	TGTGCCAGCAGCTTATTCTCCCGCGGGTCCGCGAACACCGGGGAGCTGTTTTTT
TRBV15	TRBJ2-2	.	.	CATSRGGRATNTGELFF	TGTGCCACCAGCAGAGGTGGCAGGGCGACGAACACCGGGGAGCTGTTTTTT
TRBV5-5	TRBJ2-7	few	TRBD1	CASSLVGTGPYEQYF	TGTGCCAGCAGCTTGGTAGGGACAGGCCCCTACGAGCAGTACTTC
TRBV6-6	TRBJ1-2	.	.	CASSYPTTDYGYTF	TGTGCCAGCAGTTACCCGACAACCGACTATGGCTACACCTTC
TRBV4-2	TRBJ1-1	few	.	CASSPSPEMNTEAFF	TGTGCCAGCAGCCCGAGTCCCGAAATGAACACTGAAGCTTTCTTT
TRBV5-1	TRBJ2-2	.	TRBD2	CASSYGLAGTLNTGELFF	TGCGCCAGCAGCTACGGACTAGCGGGGACCCTGAACACCGGGGAGCTGTTTTTT
TRBV27	TRBJ1-2	many	.	CASSLYRQEGYGYTF	TGTGCCAGCAGCCTATACCGTCAGGAAGGGTATGGCTACACCTTC
TRBV29-1	TRBJ2-3	.	.	CSVETPVTTTDTQYF	TGCAGCGTTGAAACCCCCGTTACCACCACAGATACGCAGTATTTT
TRBV7-3	TRBJ2-1	many	.	CASSLGTGPGNEQFF	TGTGCCAGCAGCTTAGGGACGGGGCCGGGTAATGAGCAGTTCTTC
TRBV7-9	TRBJ2-1	.	TRBD2	CASSLPGLAEPFSSYNEQFF	TGTGCCAGCAGCTTACCGGGACTAGCGGAACCCTTCAGCTCCTACAATGAGCAGTTCTTC
TRBV20-1	TRBJ2-1	few	TRBD2	CSARDPGLADNEQFF	TGCAGTGCTAGAGATCCGGGACTAGCGGACAATGAGCAGTTCTTC
TRBV19	TRBJ1-1	once	.	CASSIALGRNTEAFF	TGTGCCAGTAGTATAGCCCTCGGACGTAACACTGAAGCTTTCTTT
TRBV20-1	TRBJ2-5	many	.	CSARIGWVQETQYF	TGCAGTGCTAGAATAGGTTGGGTGCAAGAGACCCAGTACTTC
TRBV15	TRBJ2-3	.	TRBD2	CATSRASGGYTDTQYF	TGTGCCACCAGCAGAGCTAGCGGGGGGTACACAGATACGCAGTATTTT
TRBV6-4	TRBJ1-1	few	.	CASSARLNTEAFF	TGTGCCAGCAGTGCCCGCCTGAACACTGAAGCTTTCTTT
TRBV2	TRBJ1-1	few	.	CASSERTLMNTEAFF	TGTGCCAGCAGTGAACGGACACTCATGAACACTGAAGCTTTCTTT
TRBV7-9	TRBJ1-3	.	.	CASSSTAAGNTIYF	TGTGCCAGCAGCTCGACAGCGGCTGGAAACACCATATATTTT
TRBV19	TRBJ1-5	.	TRBD1	CASSITGGVNQPQHF	TGTGCCAGTAGTATAACAGGGGGCGTCAATCAGCCCCAGCATTTT
TRBV19	TRBJ1-1	.	.	CASSIAGVGARRGTEAFF	TGTGCCAGTAGTATTGCAGGTGTGGGGGCACGACGTGGCACTGAAGCTTTCTTT
TRBV10-3	TRBJ1-5	few	.	CAIKRAADQPQHF	TGTGCCATCAAGCGGGCAGCCGATCAGCCCCAGCATTTT
TRBV30	TRBJ1-2	many	.	CAWSWQGGGYTF	TGTGCCTGGAGTTGGCAGGGCGGTGGCTACACCTTC
TRBV2	TRBJ2-2	many	.	CASSEVGNTGELFF	TGTGCCAGCAGTGAAGTCGGGAACACCGGGGAGCTGTTTTTT
TRBV4-1	TRBJ2-1	.	TRBD1	CASSQEVTGAYNEQFF	TGCGCCAGCAGCCAAGAAGTGACAGGGGCTTACAATGAGCAGTTCTTC
TRBV25-1	TRBJ2-2	.	.	CASSESGRGELFF	TGTGCCAGCAGCGAGTCGGGACGCGGGGAGCTGTTTTTT
TRBV5-1	TRBJ1-2	.	.	CASSLEMGFGYGYTF	TGCGCCAGCAGCTTGGAGATGGGGTTCGGCTATGGCTACACCTTC
TRBV2	TRBJ2-1	.	.	CASSGSTDRSYNEQFF	TGTGCCAGCAGTGGATCGACAGACCGCTCCTACAATGAGCAGTTCTTC
TRBV20-1	TRBJ1-6	.	.	CSARNREDSPLHF	TGCAGTGCTCGAAACCGAGAGGATTCACCCCTCCACTTT
TRBV10-3	TRBJ2-7	many	.	CAISPDGHYEQYF	TGTGCCATCAGCCCGGACGGACACTACGAGCAGTACTTC
TRBV7-9	TRBJ2-1	few	.	CASSSPLEGRYDEQFF	TGTGCCAGCAGCTCCCCGTTGGAGGGTCGTTATGATGAGCAGTTCTTC
TRBV19	TRBJ2-3	.	.	CASSIGPWRTDTQYF	TGTGCCAGTAGTATCGGACCCTGGCGCACAGATACGCAGTATTTT